This T cell receptor beta chain originates from a study of T cells in Graves' hyperthyroidism and ophthalmopathy (dated by TCRdb to the late 2010s). In the study overall: Peripheral blood samples were taken at the time of initial diagnosis, prior to any treatment. To identify distinguishing TCR V-J signatures, a discovery cohort of 100 or so patients was used, comprising 43 with Graves' ophthalmopathy and approximately 57 with stable Graves' hyperthyroidism. Prospective prediction of ophthalmopathy was tested in an independent validation cohort consisting of some 19 hyperthyroidism patients and more than 15 patients who later progressed to ophthalmopathy. The approximately 100 discovery patients were divided at random into training and test sets in a 7:3 ratio. In addition, the study compared T-cell repertoires in thyroid tissue and in blood from several Graves' hyperthyroidism patients. Following sampling, methimazole starting at 30 mg daily was given to hyperthyroidism patients, and high-dose intravenous methylprednisolone was given to ophthalmopathy patients. The paper reports TCR Vbeta CDR3 sequencing of fewer than 150 peripheral blood samples: over 40 ophthalmopathy, fewer than 85 hyperthyroidism and some 17 progressor patients.

In the ophthalmopathy patients, disease was moderately to severely active, with a Clinical Activity Score of 3 or more, a NOSPECS grade of 4 or more, and a duration of less than 3 months. Exclusion was applied to patients with uncontrolled infections, other autoimmune diseases, pregnancy or lactation. Diagnoses relied on clinical symptoms, serum thyroxine and TRAb, thyroid ultrasound and orbital computed tomography. Ficoll-Paque density gradient centrifugation was used to isolate PBMCs from approximately 10 ml of fresh peripheral blood. Trizol reagent was used to extract total RNA, and RNA quality was then checked on an Agilent 2100 Bioanalyzer. This clonotype was counted ten times or more. Its antigen remains undetermined. It has no much larger one-base neighbor in the sample; base qualities were not kept. The TCR beta CDR3 regions were amplified from the RNA transcripts. The first round of RT-PCR for the TCR CDR3 was performed with the HTBI primer set and the Qiagen OneStep RT-PCR kit. Libraries were constructed in a second round of multiplex PCR, after which size selection and purification were carried out. Libraries were sequenced paired-end with 100 bp reads on an Illumina HiSeq2000. As for how the authors treated the data: SOAPnuke was used to process the raw data, with reads discarded if the reads contained adapters or uncalled bases, had a mean Phred below 15, or lacked an exact constant-primer or identifier match. COPE v1.2.5 was used to merge the high-quality paired reads, and each unique nucleotide sequence was defined as a clonotype. MiTCR v1.1 was used to align the clonotypes against IMGT TRBV, TRBD and TRBJ reference segments. The analysis was restricted to V-J combinations with a frequency above 0.0001, which together covered approximately 99% of the repertoires. A TCS score was defined as the ratio between F50 (clonal expansion) and ExV (chaos), using BLOSUM62-based TCRdist between CDR3 peptides within each V-J. Welch's t-statistics and random forest reduced around 520 V-J features to fewer than 15, which were used in a naive Bayes classifier (R e1071). In-frame beta chains were kept once TCRdb had trimmed the public reads at Q25 with fastp and called clones with MiXCR. Here each entry gathers all rows of one CDR3 protein and keeps the most common genes and DNA. The V and J calls shown here were made by TCRdb, not taken from the authors' results. Within this sample are about 300,000 distinct CDR3 sequences, with roughly 20% of them counted one time only. Just under 40% of the sample lies in the top ten.

Results and caveats for the whole study, not just this receptor: In validation, the model predicted progression to ophthalmopathy with roughly 66% sensitivity and less than 80% specificity, a median of approximately 6.7 months before onset. A 13 V-J signature model separated ophthalmopathy from stable hyperthyroidism, with nearly 90% sensitivity and roughly 81% specificity in cross-validation and 80%/75% in testing. Sample size was not statistically predetermined, and investigators were not blinded to group allocation. Most expanded thyroid clonotypes (frequency above 0.001) were also detected in blood, a finding suggesting that blood repertoires may reflect thyroid immune responses.

V was cut back by 4 bases and J by 4 bases, leaving a gap of 14 bases between them. The CDR3, from cysteine to phenylalanine, totals 14 residues. Only the CDR3 part of the read is kept: 42 bases, read in frame from the first base. Reading the germline V gene (reference sequence) gives CDR1 SGHKS and CDR2 YYEKEE. In this chain, TRBV5-5 is recombined with TRBJ2-5, with the D segment identity uncertain. The clonotype was recovered from a man aged 50 to 60 with Graves' ophthalmopathy. Material for sequencing was blood. The CDR3 here reads CASSPRLSPETQYF. The bases read TGTGCCAGCAGCCCGCGGTTGTCGCCAGAGACCCAGTACTTC.